This T cell receptor (beta chain) was captured by sequencing in a study of PD-1 blockade in classical Hodgkin lymphoma. Each and every patient relapsed after autologous stem cell transplantation, and patients got differing brentuximab vedotin exposure. This clone was observed a handful of times. Only in-frame clones appear in the TCRdb table, and some are missing; sequencing was by immunoSEQ multiplex PCR. This sample has approximately 27,000 clones, with roughly 70% found just once. The ends were cut back, 6 bases at V and 1 base at J, with 6 bases in the middle. The CDR3 sequence is 12 residues long. The germline CDR1 and CDR2 sequences are MDHEN and SYDVKM.

This sequence was found in a human donor with classical Hodgkin lymphoma. The V and J genes are TRBV28 and TRBJ1-2; D ambiguous. The sequenced sample was peripheral blood mononuclear cells (PBMCs), obtained before the second cycle of nivolumab. The CDR3 DNA sequence: TGTGCCAGCAGGGTAAATAACTATGGCTACACCTTC. It specifies CASRVNNYGYTF.